This TCR beta chain was documented in a study of CD8+ T cells in alopecia areata (dated by TCRdb to 2016 to 2018). With respect to the entire study: In both human patients and the C3H/HeJ mouse model, the study applied high-throughput TCRbeta sequencing to look at T cell clonal expansion in alopecia areata. In humans, TCRbeta sequencing was performed on scalp tissue and on sorted CD4+ and CD8+ peripheral blood T cells from healthy controls and from patients with patchy or totalis/universalis alopecia areata. Scalp clonality was compared among normal scalp (n=4), patchy alopecia areata scalp (n=8), and alopecia totalis/universalis scalp (n=8). RNA was extracted with the PAXgene miRNA kit for fixed scalp, the miRNeasy kit for PBMCs, and the RNeasy kit for mouse skin. immunoSEQ multiplex PCR using 35 Vbeta forward primers and 13 Jbeta reverse primers was used to amplify TCRbeta CDR3 regions. The study at large found these results: Lesional scalp, especially in alopecia totalis/universalis, showed higher clonality and more expanded CD8+ clones than normal scalp, suggesting antigenic drive. Unlike mouse skin, where gammadelta T cells dominate, normal human skin contains resident alphabeta T cells that get sequenced too, which complicates analysis of the scalp TCR repertoire. Compared with mice, TCR sequences shared between patients were less clear, possibly partly because of HLA diversity across the patient population.

With respect to this clone: The antigen it recognizes is unknown. No base-level quality is on record; no much larger clone is a single base apart.

The method behind the library was the immunoSEQ multiplex PCR assay. To provide template for TCR sequencing, every sample had RNA extracted and reverse transcribed into cDNA. SuperScript III was used for first-strand cDNA synthesis, primed with a 2:1 mix of oligo-dT and random hexamers. A synthetic immune receptor repertoire was used to assess amplification bias, and residual bias was removed computationally. In the authors' own workflow: Raw reads were preprocessed for error removal, and CDR3 was defined according to IMGT conventions as running from the conserved cysteine to phenylalanine. Clonality was computed as 1 minus the Shannon entropy, with the entropy normalized by log2 of the number of productive unique TCRs. CD4 or CD8 identity of scalp clones was inferred by cross-referencing scalp TCRbeta sequences with sorted blood CD4 and CD8 repertoires. In TCRdb, the immuneACCESS table is reduced to in-frame sequences with V and J assigned. These tables do not hold every clone; where another copy was compared, an unresolved V gene accounts for under half, and the others remain unexplained. V and J calls and clone size are those listed in that table; D and trimming were worked out from the DNA. The sample contains around 210,000 clones, 56% of them found a single time. The top ten constitute nearly 5% of the sample.

PBMCs were isolated by density centrifugation and stained for CD3, CD4 and CD8, after which CD4+ and CD8+ T cells were sorted on a FACSAria. Unaffected controls provided scalp biopsies and blood samples. The sample comprised CD8+ T cells sorted from blood. The source is a human donor in good health.

The bases read TGCAGCGTTGCTGGACAGGGCGGGGGCACTGAAGCTTTCTTT. It translates to CSVAGQGGGTEAFF. In this chain, TRBV29-1 is recombined with TRBJ1-1, with TRBD1 identical over 8 junction bases. Its CDR3 holds 14 amino acids, cysteine through phenylalanine. Of the read, only the CDR3 DNA is kept; its 42 bases are in frame from base 1. Unmatched junction bases come to 8, with V trimmed by 4 bases and J by 4 bases. CDR1 and CDR2 are read off the germline V gene as SQVTM and ANQGSEA.